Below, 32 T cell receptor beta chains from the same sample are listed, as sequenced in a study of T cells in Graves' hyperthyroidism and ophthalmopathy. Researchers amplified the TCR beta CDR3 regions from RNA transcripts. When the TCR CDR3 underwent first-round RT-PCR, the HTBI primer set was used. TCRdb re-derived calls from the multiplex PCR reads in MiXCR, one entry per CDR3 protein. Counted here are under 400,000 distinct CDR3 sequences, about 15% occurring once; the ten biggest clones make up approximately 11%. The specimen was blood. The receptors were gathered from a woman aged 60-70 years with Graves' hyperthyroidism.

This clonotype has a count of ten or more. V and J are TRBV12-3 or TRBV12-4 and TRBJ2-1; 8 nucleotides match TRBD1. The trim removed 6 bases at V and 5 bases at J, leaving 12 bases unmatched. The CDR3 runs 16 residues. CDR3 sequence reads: CASRPGRGPTHNEQFF. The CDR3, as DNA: TGTGCCAGCAGACCAGGCAGGGGGCCAACCCACAATGAGCAGTTCTTC.

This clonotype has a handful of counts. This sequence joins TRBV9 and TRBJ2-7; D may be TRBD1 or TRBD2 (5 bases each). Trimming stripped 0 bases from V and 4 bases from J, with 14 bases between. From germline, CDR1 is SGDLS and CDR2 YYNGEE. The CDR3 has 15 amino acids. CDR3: CASSVGLAAGYEQYF. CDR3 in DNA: TGTGCCAGCAGCGTAGGGCTAGCCGCAGGGTACGAGCAGTACTTC.

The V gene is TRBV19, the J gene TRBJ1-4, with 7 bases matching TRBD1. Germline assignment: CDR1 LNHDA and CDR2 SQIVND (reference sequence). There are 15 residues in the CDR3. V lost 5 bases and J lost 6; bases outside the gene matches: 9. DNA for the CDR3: TGTGCCAGTAGTTATCGGGGAGGGGGCCATGAAAAACTGTTTTTT. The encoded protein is CASSYRGGGHEKLFF.

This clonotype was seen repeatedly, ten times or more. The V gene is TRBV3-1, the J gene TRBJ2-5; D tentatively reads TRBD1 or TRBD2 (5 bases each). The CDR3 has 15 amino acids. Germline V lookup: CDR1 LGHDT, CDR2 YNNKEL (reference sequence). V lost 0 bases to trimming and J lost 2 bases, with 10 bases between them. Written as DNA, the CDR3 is TGTGCCAGCAGCCAAGATGTGGGGGAACAAGAGACCCAGTACTTC. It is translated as CASSQDVGEQETQYF.

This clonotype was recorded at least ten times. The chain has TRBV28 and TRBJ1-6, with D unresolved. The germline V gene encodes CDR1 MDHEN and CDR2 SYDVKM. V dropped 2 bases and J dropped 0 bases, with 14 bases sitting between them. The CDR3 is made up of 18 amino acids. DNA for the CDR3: TGTGCCAGCAGTTTAATCCGGCGAGCGAGCTCCTATAATTCACCCCTCCACTTT. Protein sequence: CASSLIRRASSYNSPLHF.

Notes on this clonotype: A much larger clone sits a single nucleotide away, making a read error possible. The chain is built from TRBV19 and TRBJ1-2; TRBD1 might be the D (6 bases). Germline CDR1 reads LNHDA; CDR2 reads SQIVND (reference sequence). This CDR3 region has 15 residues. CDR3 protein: CANSALQGPGYGYTF. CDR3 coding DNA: TGTGCCAATAGTGCCTTACAGGGACCGGGATATGGCTACACCTTC.

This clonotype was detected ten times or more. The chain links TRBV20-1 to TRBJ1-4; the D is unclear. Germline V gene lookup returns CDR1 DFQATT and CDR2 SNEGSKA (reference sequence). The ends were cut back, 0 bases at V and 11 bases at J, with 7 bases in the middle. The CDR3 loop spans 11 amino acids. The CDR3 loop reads CSAREKIKLFF. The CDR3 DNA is TGCAGTGCTAGAGAGAAAATCAAACTGTTTTTT.

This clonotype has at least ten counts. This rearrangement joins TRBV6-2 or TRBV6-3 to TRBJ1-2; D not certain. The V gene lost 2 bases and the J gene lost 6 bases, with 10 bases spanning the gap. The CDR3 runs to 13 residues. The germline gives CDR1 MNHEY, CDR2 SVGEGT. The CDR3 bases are TGTGCCAGCAGTTACCAAGAGGGCGATGGCTACACCTTC. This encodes CASSYQEGDGYTF.

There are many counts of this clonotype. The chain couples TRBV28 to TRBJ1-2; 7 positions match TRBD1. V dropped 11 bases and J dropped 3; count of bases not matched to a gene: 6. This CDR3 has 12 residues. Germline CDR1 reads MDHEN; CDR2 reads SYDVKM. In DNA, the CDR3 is TGTGCCTCCAGGGGGGGCGACTATGGCTACACCTTC. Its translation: CASRGGDYGYTF.

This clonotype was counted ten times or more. CDR3 in amino acids: CASVPAGSETQYF. The CDR3 DNA reads as TGTGCCAGCGTCCCCGCGGGTTCGGAGACCCAGTACTTC. This chain joins TRBV6-1 and TRBJ2-5, with D perhaps matching TRBD2 (5 bases). This CDR3 has 13 amino acids. Trimming left V 8 bases short and J 5 bases short, with 15 bases between. CDR1 and CDR2 from the germline V gene are MNHNS and SASEGT.

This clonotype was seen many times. The CDR3 loop reads CASSLDFRQGGEQYF. CDR3 nucleotide sequence: TGTGCCAGCAGCTTAGATTTTCGACAGGGAGGGGAGCAGTACTTC. The genes are TRBV11-3 and TRBJ2-7, with D perhaps matching TRBD1 or TRBD2 (7 bases each). V lost 0 bases to trimming and J lost 7 bases, with 16 bases between them. The CDR3 is made up of 15 amino acids. Germline V CDR1 and CDR2: SGHNT, YENEEA.

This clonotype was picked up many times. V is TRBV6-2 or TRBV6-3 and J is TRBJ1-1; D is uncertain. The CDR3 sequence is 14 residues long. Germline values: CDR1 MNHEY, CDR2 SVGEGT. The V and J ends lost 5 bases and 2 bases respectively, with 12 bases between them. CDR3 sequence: CASSRRVPNTEAFF. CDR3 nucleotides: TGTGCCAGCAGTAGGCGGGTACCAAACACTGAAGCTTTCTTT.

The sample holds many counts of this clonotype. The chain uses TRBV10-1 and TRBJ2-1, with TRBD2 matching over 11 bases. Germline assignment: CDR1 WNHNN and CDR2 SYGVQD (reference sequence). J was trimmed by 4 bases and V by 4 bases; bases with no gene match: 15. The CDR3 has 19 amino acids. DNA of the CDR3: TGCGCCAGCAGTGGCTCCTTGGGAGGTCTAGCGGGGGGTTACAATGAGCAGTTCTTC. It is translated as CASSGSLGGLAGGYNEQFF.

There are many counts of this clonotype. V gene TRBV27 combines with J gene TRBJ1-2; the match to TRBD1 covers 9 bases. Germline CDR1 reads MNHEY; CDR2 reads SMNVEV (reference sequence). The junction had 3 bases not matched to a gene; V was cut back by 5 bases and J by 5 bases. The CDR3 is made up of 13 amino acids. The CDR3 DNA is TGTGCCAGCAGTCCGACAGGGGGGTATGGCTACACCTTC. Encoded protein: CASSPTGGYGYTF.

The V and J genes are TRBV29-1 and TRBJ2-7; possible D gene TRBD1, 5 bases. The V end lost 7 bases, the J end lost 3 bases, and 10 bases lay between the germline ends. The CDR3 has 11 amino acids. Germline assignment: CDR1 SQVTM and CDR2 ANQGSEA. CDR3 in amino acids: CSGGQGYEQYF. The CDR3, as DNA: TGCAGCGGGGGTCAGGGCTACGAGCAGTACTTC.

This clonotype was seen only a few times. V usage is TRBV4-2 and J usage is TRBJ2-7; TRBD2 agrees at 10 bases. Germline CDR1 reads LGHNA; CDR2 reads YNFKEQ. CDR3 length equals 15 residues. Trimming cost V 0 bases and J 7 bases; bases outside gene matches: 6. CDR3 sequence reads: CASSQDSSGSTEQYF. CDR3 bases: TGTGCCAGCAGCCAAGATTCTAGCGGGAGTACGGAGCAGTACTTC.

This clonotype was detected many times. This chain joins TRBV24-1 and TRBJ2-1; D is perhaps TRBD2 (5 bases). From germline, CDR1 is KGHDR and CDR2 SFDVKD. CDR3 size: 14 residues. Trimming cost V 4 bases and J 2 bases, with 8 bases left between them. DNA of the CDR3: TGTGCCACCAGTGACCACGGGACCTACAATGAGCAGTTCTTC. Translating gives CATSDHGTYNEQFF.

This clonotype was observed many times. The CDR3 DNA reads TGTGCCAGCAGCGTCGATCTCGTACGCAATGAGCAGTTCTTC. It is translated as CASSVDLVRNEQFF. This chain joins TRBV7-3 and TRBJ2-1; D is undetermined. Trimming stripped 5 bases from V and 6 bases from J, with 14 bases between. CDR1 and CDR2 (germline): SGHTA, FQGTGA. This CDR3 contains 14 residues.

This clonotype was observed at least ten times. The CDR3 sequence: CASSWDLEGYNEQFF. Here the CDR3 DNA reads TGTGCCAGCAGTTGGGATCTAGAGGGTTACAATGAGCAGTTCTTC. This chain links TRBV27 with TRBJ2-1; D perhaps matches TRBD2 (5 bases). Germline CDR1 is MNHEY and CDR2 is SMNVEV (reference sequence). CDR3 length: 15 residues. The V end was cut by 4 bases, the J end by 4 bases, with 14 bases between.

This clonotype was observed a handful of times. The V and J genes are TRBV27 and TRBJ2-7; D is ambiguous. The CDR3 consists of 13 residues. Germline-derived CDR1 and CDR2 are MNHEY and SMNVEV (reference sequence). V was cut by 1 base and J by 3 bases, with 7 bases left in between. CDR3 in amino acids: CASSLFPYYEQYF. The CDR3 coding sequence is TGTGCCAGCAGTTTATTCCCTTACTACGAGCAGTACTTC.

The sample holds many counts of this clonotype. The chain's CDR3 is CASSVDGYGYTF. The CDR3 DNA is TGTGCCAGCAGCGTAGATGGCTATGGCTACACCTTC. The rearrangement joins TRBV9 to TRBJ1-2; D unresolved. V lost 0 bases and J lost 4, with 4 bases in between. The germline V gene has CDR1 SGDLS and CDR2 YYNGEE. The CDR3 spans 12 residues.

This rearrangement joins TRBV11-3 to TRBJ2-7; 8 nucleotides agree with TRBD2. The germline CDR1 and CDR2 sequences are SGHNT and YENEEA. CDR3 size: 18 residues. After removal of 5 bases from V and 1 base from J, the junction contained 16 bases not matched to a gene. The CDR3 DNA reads TGTGCCAGCAGCACACTTGGGGCTAGCGGGTACTATTCCTACGAGCAGTACTTC. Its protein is CASSTLGASGYYSYEQYF.

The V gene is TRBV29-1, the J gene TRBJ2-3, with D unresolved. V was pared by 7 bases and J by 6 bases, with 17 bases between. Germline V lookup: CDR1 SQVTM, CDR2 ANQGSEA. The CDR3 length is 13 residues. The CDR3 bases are TGCAGCGCCCTAGTTTCTGGTGAGGATACGCAGTATTTT. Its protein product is CSALVSGEDTQYF.

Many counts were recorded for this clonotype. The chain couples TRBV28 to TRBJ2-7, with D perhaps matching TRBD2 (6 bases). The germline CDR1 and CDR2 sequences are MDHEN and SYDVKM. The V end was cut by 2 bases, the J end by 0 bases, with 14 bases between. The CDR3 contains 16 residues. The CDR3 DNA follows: TGTGCCAGCAGTTTAAAAGGGGACTTGAGCTCCTACGAGCAGTACTTC. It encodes CASSLKGDLSSYEQYF. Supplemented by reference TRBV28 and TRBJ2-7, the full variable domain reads DVKVTQSSRYLVKRTGEKVFLECVQDMDHENMFWYRQDPGLGLRLIYFSYDVKMKEKGDIPEGYSVSREKKERFSLILESASTNQTSMYLCASSLKGDLSSYEQYFGPGTRLTVT.

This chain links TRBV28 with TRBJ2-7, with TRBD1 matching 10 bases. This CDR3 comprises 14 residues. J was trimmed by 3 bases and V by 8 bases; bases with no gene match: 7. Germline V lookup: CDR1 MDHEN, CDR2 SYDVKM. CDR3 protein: CASQRGQGFYEQYF. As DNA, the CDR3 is TGTGCCAGCCAAAGGGGACAGGGGTTCTACGAGCAGTACTTC.

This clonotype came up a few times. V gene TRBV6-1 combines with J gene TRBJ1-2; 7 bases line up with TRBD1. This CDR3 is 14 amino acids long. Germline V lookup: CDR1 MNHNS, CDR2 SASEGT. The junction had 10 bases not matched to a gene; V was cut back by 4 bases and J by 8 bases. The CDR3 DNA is TGTGCCAGCAGTGCCCCACAGGGGCCGAGGGGCTACACCTTC. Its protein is CASSAPQGPRGYTF.

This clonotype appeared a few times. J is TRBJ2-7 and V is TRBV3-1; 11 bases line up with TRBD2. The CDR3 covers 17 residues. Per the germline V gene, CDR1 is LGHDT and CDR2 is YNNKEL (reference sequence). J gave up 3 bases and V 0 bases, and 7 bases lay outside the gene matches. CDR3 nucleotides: TGTGCCAGCAGCCAAGATACACTAGCGGGAGTGGTCTACGAGCAGTACTTC. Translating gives CASSQDTLAGVVYEQYF.

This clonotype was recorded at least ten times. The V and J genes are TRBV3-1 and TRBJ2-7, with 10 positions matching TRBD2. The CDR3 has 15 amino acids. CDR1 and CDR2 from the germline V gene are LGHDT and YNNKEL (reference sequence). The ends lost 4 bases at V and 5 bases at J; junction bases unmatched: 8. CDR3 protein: CASSPPEREGHEQYF. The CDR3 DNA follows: TGTGCCAGCAGCCCCCCGGAGCGGGAGGGGCACGAGCAGTACTTC.

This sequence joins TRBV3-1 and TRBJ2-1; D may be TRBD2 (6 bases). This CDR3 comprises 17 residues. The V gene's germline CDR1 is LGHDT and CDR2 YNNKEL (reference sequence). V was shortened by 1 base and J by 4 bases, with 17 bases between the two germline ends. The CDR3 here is CASSQVYGRAGYNEQFF. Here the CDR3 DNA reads TGTGCCAGCAGCCAAGTTTACGGGAGAGCAGGATACAATGAGCAGTTCTTC.

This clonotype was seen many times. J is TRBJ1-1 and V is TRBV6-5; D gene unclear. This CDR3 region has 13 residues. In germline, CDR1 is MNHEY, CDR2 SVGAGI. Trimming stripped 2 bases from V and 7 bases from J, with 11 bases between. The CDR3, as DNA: TGTGCCAGCAGTTACCCGGACGGGCTTGAAGCTTTCTTT. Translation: CASSYPDGLEAFF.

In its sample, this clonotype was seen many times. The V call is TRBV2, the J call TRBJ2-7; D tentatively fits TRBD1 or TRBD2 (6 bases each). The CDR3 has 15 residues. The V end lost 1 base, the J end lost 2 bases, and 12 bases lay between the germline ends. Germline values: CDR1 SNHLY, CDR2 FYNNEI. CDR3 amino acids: CASSEGRGPTYEQYF. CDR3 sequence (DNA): TGTGCCAGCAGTGAAGGCCGGGGGCCGACCTACGAGCAGTACTTC.

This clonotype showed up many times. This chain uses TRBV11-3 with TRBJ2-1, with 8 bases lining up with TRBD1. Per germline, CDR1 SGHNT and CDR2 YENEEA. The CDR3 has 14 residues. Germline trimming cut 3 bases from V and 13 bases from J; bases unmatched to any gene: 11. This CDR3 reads CASSLGQAMTTQFF. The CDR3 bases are TGTGCCAGCAGCTTGGGACAGGCTATGACTACTCAGTTCTTC.